The 21 T cell receptor beta chains listed next were all sequenced from one sample in a study of blood T cell repertoires in COVID-19. Assay: immunoSEQ multiplex PCR; the TCRdb copy retains only in-frame clones and omits some. Of tens of thousands of clones detected, 89% appear once; the ten largest clones hold around two fifths. The specimen sequenced was peripheral blood. These receptors originate from a woman aged 55-70 years with COVID-19, enrolled during active disease.

The table lists this clone with a count of one. This sequence joins TRBV3-1 (or the pseudogene TRBV3-2) and TRBJ2-7; D may be TRBD1 (5 bases). V was pared by 0 bases and J by 0 bases, with 15 bases between. CDR3 size: 17 residues. Germline V CDR1 and CDR2: LGHDT, YNNKEL (reference sequence). In DNA form, the CDR3 reads TGTGCCAGCAGCCAAGAAAGGCAGGGATTATTCTCCTACGAGCAGTACTTC. Its translation: CASSQERQGLFSYEQYF.

The chain couples TRBV5-1 to TRBJ2-7; TRBD2 agrees at 9 bases. The CDR3 has 15 amino acids. Germline trimming cut 2 bases from V and 2 bases from J; bases unmatched to any gene: 5. The germline gives CDR1 SGHRS, CDR2 YFSETQ. CDR3 in amino acids: CASSFGPSGAYEQYF. CDR3 sequence (DNA): TGCGCCAGCAGCTTCGGTCCTAGCGGGGCCTACGAGCAGTACTTC.

The V gene is TRBV19, the J gene TRBJ2-3; 12 positions match TRBD2. CDR3 length equals 15 residues. In germline, CDR1 is LNHDA, CDR2 SQIVND (reference sequence). J gave up 6 bases and V 6 bases, and 7 bases lay outside the gene matches. Here the CDR3 reads CASRRLAGARDTQYF. The CDR3 nucleotides are TGTGCCAGTAGGAGACTAGCGGGGGCGAGGGATACGCAGTATTTT. Supplemented by reference TRBV19 and TRBJ2-3, the full variable domain reads DGGITQSPKYLFRKEGQNVTLSCEQNLNHDAMYWYRQDPGQGLRLIYYSQIVNDFQKGDIAEGYSVSREKKESFPLTVTSAQKNPTAFYLCASRRLAGARDTQYFGPGTRLTVL.

This chain links TRBV18 with TRBJ1-4, with a possible D match to TRBD1 (5 bases). Trimming removed 1 base from V and 8 bases from J, with 14 bases in between. The CDR3 runs to 15 residues. Germline V gene data show CDR1 as KGHSH and CDR2 as LQKENI. CDR3 in amino acids: CASSPRQTDGEKLFF. DNA of the CDR3: TGTGCCAGCTCACCACGACAGACCGATGGGGAAAAACTGTTTTTT.

This rearrangement joins TRBV6-5 to TRBJ2-7; TRBD1 is a possible D gene (5 bases). Per germline, CDR1 MNHEY and CDR2 SVGAGI. The CDR3 is 12 residues long. Trimming shortened V by 5 bases and J by 5 bases, and 10 bases separated the two germline ends. In DNA form, the CDR3 reads TGTGCCAGCAGTAGGGGAAAACACGAGCAGTACTTC. It translates to CASSRGKHEQYF.

This clone came up a few times. The chain has TRBV28 and TRBJ1-5; 7 positions match TRBD1. Germline lookup yields CDR1 MDHEN and CDR2 SYDVKM. V trimming: 5 bases; J trimming: 5 bases; junction bases outside the gene matches: 9. This CDR3 has 15 residues. DNA for the CDR3: TGTGCCAGCAGTAAACCGGGACAGCTCCATCAGCCCCAGCATTTT. It specifies CASSKPGQLHQPQHF. The full variable domain, completed using reference TRBV28 and TRBJ1-5, is DVKVTQSSRYLVKRTGEKVFLECVQDMDHENMFWYRQDPGLGLRLIYFSYDVKMKEKGDIPEGYSVSREKKERFSLILESASTNQTSMYLCASSKPGQLHQPQHFGDGTRLSIL.

V gene TRBV5-1 combines with J gene TRBJ1-1; no definite D call. Trimming stripped 0 bases from V and 0 bases from J, with 6 bases between. This CDR3 comprises 14 residues. Germline V gives CDR1 SGHRS, CDR2 YFSETQ. The DNA for the CDR3 is TGCGCCAGCAGCTTGGATCCAGTGAACACTGAAGCTTTCTTT. This sequence encodes CASSLDPVNTEAFF.

The CDR3 is CASSIRRGTDTQYF. In nucleotides, the CDR3 is TGTGCCAGTAGTATCCGTCGGGGCACAGATACGCAGTATTTT. The genes are TRBV19 and TRBJ2-3; the D is unclear. The CDR3 consists of 14 residues. Germline CDR1 and CDR2: LNHDA and SQIVND (reference sequence). Trimming took 3 bases from V and 1 from J, leaving 8 bases between them.

Notes on this clone: Relative to the germline gene, one junction end is altered; a read error may explain this. V is TRBV11-1 and J is TRBJ2-7; D perhaps matches TRBD1 (6 bases). Germline lookup yields CDR1 SGHAT and CDR2 FQDESV (reference sequence). The CDR3 length is 14 residues. CDR3 loop: CASNLGQLSYEQYF. The CDR3 nucleotides are TGTGCCAGCAACTTAGGACAGCTTTCCTACGAGCAGTACTTC.

V usage is TRBV20-1 and J usage is TRBJ2-7; unclear D gene. CDR3 size: 10 residues. Trimming took 6 bases from V and 7 from J, leaving 10 bases between them. The germline V gene has CDR1 DFQATT and CDR2 SNEGSKA (reference sequence). The DNA for the CDR3 is TGCAGTGCCACGTCACGGGAGCAGTACTTC. Encoded protein: CSATSREQYF.

This clone was recorded once. The chain couples TRBV5-1 to TRBJ2-7; 8 positions match TRBD2. Trimming removed 1 base from V and 6 bases from J; junction bases left unmatched: 6. Germline V gene lookup returns CDR1 SGHRS and CDR2 YFSETQ. The CDR3 consists of 14 residues. Here the CDR3 reads CASSLMTSASEQYF. The DNA of the CDR3 is TGCGCCAGCAGCTTGATGACTAGCGCCTCCGAGCAGTACTTC.

About this clone itself: Other DNA sequences in the sample encode the same CDR3. This chain joins TRBV11-2 and TRBJ2-7; 7 bases are a match to TRBD1. V trimming: 5 bases; J trimming: 3 bases; junction bases outside the gene matches: 7. The germline V gene has CDR1 SGHAT and CDR2 FQNNGV. This CDR3 is 14 amino acids long. The CDR3, as DNA: TGTGCCAGCAGCCCTCCGGGACAGAGCTACGAGCAGTACTTC. It codes for CASSPPGQSYEQYF.

V is TRBV28 and J is TRBJ2-3; 12 positions match TRBD2. This CDR3 has 20 residues. The trim removed 5 bases at V and 0 bases at J, leaving 15 bases unmatched. The germline CDR1 and CDR2 sequences are MDHEN and SYDVKM. The CDR3: CASSPHFTTSGGISTDTQYF. The CDR3 DNA reads TGTGCCAGCAGTCCACATTTCACGACTAGCGGGGGAATCAGCACAGATACGCAGTATTTT.

This chain connects TRBV2 to TRBJ2-3; D unresolved. Germline CDR1 SNHLY, CDR2 FYNNEI. The CDR3 runs to 14 residues. Trimming left V 2 bases short and J 4 bases short, with 10 bases between. The CDR3 DNA reads TGTGCCAGCAGTGAATTGGGCAGCCCAGATACGCAGTATTTT. It is translated as CASSELGSPDTQYF.

The CDR3 nucleotides read TGCAGTGCCCTCGGGCAGTACTTC. Translation gives CSALGQYF. V is TRBV20-1 and J is TRBJ2-7, with D hard to call. The CDR3 has 8 residues. Germline CDR1 reads DFQATT; CDR2 reads SNEGSKA (reference sequence). Deletions cut 6 bases from V and 9 bases from J, with 6 bases between.

The gene calls are TRBV4-3 and TRBJ2-1, with 14 bases matching TRBD2. Germline lookup yields CDR1 LGHNA and CDR2 YSLEER. The V segment lost 1 base and the J segment 6 bases; nucleotides outside the gene matches: 11. CDR3 length equals 19 residues. The CDR3 loop is CASSQAPWTSGRPPNEQFF. The CDR3 bases are TGCGCCAGCAGCCAAGCCCCGTGGACTAGCGGGAGGCCGCCCAATGAGCAGTTCTTC.

This clone appeared once. The chain has TRBV6-6 and TRBJ2-5; D is unclear. The CDR3 runs 11 residues. CDR1 MNHNY and CDR2 SVGAGI come from the germline V gene (reference sequence). V lost 7 bases to trimming and J lost 5 bases, with 8 bases between them. The CDR3 is CASTPGETQYF. CDR3 DNA: TGTGCCAGCACACCCGGGGAGACCCAGTACTTC.

This clone was detected once. V is TRBV30 and J is TRBJ2-7, with D possibly matching TRBD1 (5 bases). The CDR3 has 13 amino acids. From germline, CDR1 is GTSNPN and CDR2 SVGIG (reference sequence). V lost 2 bases to trimming and J lost 2 bases, with 10 bases between them. CDR3 loop: CAWSPRVPYEQYF. As DNA, the CDR3 is TGTGCCTGGAGTCCCAGGGTCCCCTACGAGCAGTACTTC.

The chain recombines TRBV19 with TRBJ1-1; 10 bases are a match to TRBD1. CDR1 and CDR2 (germline): LNHDA, SQIVND (reference sequence). Trimming took 7 bases from V and 5 from J; bases not matched to a gene: 10. The CDR3 is made up of 15 amino acids. The CDR3 coding sequence is TGTGCCAGTAAGAAAAAAAGACAGGGGGCGACTGAAGCTTTCTTT. Translation gives CASKKKRQGATEAFF.

This CDR3 reads CASSKDGDRGISYNEQFF. For the CDR3, the DNA is TGTGCCAGCAGCAAAGATGGGGACAGGGGGATCTCCTACAATGAGCAGTTCTTC. The rearrangement joins TRBV21-1 to TRBJ2-1; the table's D gene call, TRBD1, was not cross checked with the DNA. TRBV21-1 is listed as a pseudogene. The CDR3 extends over 18 amino acids.

The genes are TRBV6-2 or TRBV6-3 and TRBJ2-3; no clear D. V gave up 2 bases and J gave up 0 bases, with 24 bases separating them. Per germline, CDR1 MNHEY and CDR2 SVGEGT. The CDR3 consists of 20 residues. CDR3 DNA sequence: TGTGCCAGCAGTTACGACCTTAGTAGCCCGGTTTTATCTAGCACAGATACGCAGTATTTT. Residues: CASSYDLSSPVLSSTDTQYF.